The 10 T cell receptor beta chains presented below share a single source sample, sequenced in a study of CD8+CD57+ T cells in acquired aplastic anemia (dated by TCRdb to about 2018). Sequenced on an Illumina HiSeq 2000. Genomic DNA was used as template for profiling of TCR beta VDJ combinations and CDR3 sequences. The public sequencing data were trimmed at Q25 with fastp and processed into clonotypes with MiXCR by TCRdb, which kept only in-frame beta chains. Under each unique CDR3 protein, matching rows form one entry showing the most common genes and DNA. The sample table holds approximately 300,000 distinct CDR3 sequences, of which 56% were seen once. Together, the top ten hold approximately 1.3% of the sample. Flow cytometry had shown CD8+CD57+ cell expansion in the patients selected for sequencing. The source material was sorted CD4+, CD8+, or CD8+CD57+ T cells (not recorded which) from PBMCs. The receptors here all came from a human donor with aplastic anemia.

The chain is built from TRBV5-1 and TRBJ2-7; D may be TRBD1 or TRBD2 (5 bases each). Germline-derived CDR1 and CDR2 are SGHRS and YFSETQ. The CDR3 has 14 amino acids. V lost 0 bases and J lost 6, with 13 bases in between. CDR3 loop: CASSLEARGREQYF. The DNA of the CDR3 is TGCGCCAGCAGCTTGGAGGCGAGGGGTCGCGAGCAGTACTTC.

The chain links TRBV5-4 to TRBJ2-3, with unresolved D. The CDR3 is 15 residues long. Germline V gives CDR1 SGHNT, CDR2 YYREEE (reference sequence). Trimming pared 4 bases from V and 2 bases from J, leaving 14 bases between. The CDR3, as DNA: TGTGCCAGCAGCCCCTCTTGGGGAACCACAGATACGCAGTATTTT. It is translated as CASSPSWGTTDTQYF. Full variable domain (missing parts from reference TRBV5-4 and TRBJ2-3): ETGVTQSPTHLIKTRGQQVTLRCSSQSGHNTVSWYQQALGQGPQFIFQYYREEENGRGNFPPRFSGLQFPNYSSELNVNALELDDSALYLCASSPSWGTTDTQYFGPGTRLTVL.

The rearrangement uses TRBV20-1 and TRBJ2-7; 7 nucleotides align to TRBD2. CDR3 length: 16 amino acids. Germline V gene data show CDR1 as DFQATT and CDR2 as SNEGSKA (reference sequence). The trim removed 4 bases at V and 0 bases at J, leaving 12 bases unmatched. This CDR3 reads CSATPGLPSGSYEQYF. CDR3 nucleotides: TGCAGTGCTACCCCAGGTTTACCTAGCGGCTCCTACGAGCAGTACTTC.

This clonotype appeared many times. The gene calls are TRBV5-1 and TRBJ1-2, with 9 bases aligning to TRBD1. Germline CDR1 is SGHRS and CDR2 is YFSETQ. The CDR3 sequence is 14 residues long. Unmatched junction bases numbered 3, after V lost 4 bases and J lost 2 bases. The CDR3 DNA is TGCGCCAGCAGCAACACAGGGGGCAACTATGGCTACACCTTC. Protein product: CASSNTGGNYGYTF. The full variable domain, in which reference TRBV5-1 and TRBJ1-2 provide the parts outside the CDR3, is KAGVTQTPRYLIKTRGQQVTLSCSPISGHRSVSWYQQTPGQGLQFLFEYFSETQRNKGNFPGRFSGRQFSNSRSEMNVSTLELGDSALYLCASSNTGGNYGYTFGSGTRLTVV.

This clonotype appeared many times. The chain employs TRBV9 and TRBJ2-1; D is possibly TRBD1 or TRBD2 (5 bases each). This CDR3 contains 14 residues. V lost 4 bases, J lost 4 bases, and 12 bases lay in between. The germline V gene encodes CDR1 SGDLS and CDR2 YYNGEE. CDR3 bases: TGTGCCAGCAGCTCCGGGACGTCATACAATGAGCAGTTCTTC. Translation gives CASSSGTSYNEQFF.

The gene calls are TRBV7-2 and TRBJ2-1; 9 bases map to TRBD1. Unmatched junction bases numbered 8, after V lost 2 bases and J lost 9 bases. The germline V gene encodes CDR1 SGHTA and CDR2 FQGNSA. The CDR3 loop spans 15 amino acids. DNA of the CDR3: TGTGCCAGCAGCTTAACGGCACAGGGGGCGGGTGAGCAGTTCTTC. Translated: CASSLTAQGAGEQFF.

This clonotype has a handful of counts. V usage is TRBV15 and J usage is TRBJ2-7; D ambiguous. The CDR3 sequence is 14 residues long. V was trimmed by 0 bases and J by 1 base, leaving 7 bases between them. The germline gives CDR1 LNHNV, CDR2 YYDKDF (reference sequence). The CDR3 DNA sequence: TGTGCCACCAGCAGAGAAGGCTCTTCCTACGAGCAGTACTTC. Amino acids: CATSREGSSYEQYF.

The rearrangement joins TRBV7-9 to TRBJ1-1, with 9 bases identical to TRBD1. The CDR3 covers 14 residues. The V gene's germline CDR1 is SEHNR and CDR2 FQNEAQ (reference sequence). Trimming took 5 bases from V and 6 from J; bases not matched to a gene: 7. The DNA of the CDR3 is TGTGCCAGCAGCCCAGGGACAGGGACCTCTGAAGCTTTCTTT. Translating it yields CASSPGTGTSEAFF.

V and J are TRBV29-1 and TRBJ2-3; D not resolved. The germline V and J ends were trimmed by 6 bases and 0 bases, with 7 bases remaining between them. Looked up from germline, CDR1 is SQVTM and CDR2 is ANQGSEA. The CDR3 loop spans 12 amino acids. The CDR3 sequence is CSVRSSTDTQYF. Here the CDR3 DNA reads TGCAGCGTGAGATCTAGCACAGATACGCAGTATTTT.

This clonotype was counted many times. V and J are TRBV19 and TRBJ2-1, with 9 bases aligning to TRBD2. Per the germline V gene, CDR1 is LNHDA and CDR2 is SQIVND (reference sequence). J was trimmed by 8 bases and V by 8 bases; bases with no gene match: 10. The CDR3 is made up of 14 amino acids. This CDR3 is CASDHGGRVDEQFF. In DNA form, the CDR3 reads TGTGCCAGTGACCACGGCGGGAGGGTCGATGAGCAGTTCTTC.